This TCR beta chain was identified during a study of blood T cell repertoires in COVID-19. On the study more broadly: Nucleic acid was either cDNA or gDNA, and it came from T cells, B-cell-depleted T cells, or PBMCs.

TCRdb keeps only in-frame clones here, not all; method: immunoSEQ multiplex PCR. The table lists almost 250,000 clones, 85% to 90% of them singletons, with approximately 1.5% in the top ten. Sequencing used PBMCs or T cells enriched from blood (not recorded which). This TCR came from a woman aged 45-59 years who had recovered from COVID-19.

The CDR3 DNA is TGTGCCATCAGTGCCGGGGGGGATAGTTCCCAGCATTTT. Its protein product is CAISAGGDSSQHF. The genes are TRBV10-3 and TRBJ1-5; a possible D gene is TRBD1 (5 bases). CDR1 ENHRY and CDR2 SYGVKD come from the germline V gene. Trimming removed 4 bases from V and 11 bases from J, with 15 bases in between. CDR3 length: 13 amino acids.